This entry lists 16 T cell receptor beta chains sequenced from one sample in a study of T cells in localized non-small cell lung cancer. Assay: immunoSEQ multiplex PCR; the TCRdb copy retains only in-frame clones and omits some. The data show about 33,000 clones, about 90% seen once. The material sequenced was peripheral blood, taken before any cancer treatment. Receptors originate from an older female donor with stage I lung adenocarcinoma.

The rearrangement uses TRBV13 and TRBJ2-7, with D uncertain. The CDR3 has 13 residues. The V end was cut by 3 bases, the J end by 2 bases, with 8 bases between. Germline assignment: CDR1 PRHDT and CDR2 FYEKMQ (reference sequence). CDR3 amino acids: CASSFQYPYEQYF. Here the CDR3 DNA reads TGTGCCAGCAGCTTTCAGTACCCCTACGAGCAGTACTTC. Full variable domain (rest looked up from reference TRBV13 and TRBJ2-7): AAGVIQSPRHLIKEKRETATLKCYPIPRHDTVYWYQQGPGQDPQFLISFYEKMQSDKGSIPDRFSAQQFSDYHSELNMSSLELGDSALYFCASSFQYPYEQYFGPGTRLTVT.

The rearrangement uses TRBV14 and TRBJ1-5; D ambiguous. V was clipped by 0 bases and J by 7 bases, with 7 bases between them. The CDR3 sequence is 13 residues long. Germline CDR1 reads SGHDN; CDR2 reads FVKESK. This CDR3 is CASSQDQGQPQHF. For the CDR3, the DNA is TGTGCCAGCAGCCAAGATCAAGGACAGCCCCAGCATTTT.

V is TRBV7-6 and J is TRBJ2-7; tentatively, D is TRBD2 (5 bases). V lost 5 bases and J lost 9, with 14 bases in between. Germline-derived CDR1 and CDR2 are SGHVS and FNYEAQ. CDR3 size: 12 residues. The DNA for the CDR3 is TGTGCCAGCAGCGGCGGGCTATTGGGGCAGTACTTC. It codes for CASSGGLLGQYF.

CDR3 sequence reads: CASSIDKAGNTIYF. The CDR3 coding sequence is TGTGCCAGCAGCATCGACAAGGCTGGAAACACCATATATTTT. The V call is TRBV5-4, the J call TRBJ1-3; D is unclear. Germline V lookup: CDR1 SGHNT, CDR2 YYREEE (reference sequence). The CDR3 extends over 14 amino acids. Trimming took off 4 bases at V and 2 bases at J, with 10 bases between the two ends.

The V call is TRBV15, the J call TRBJ2-3; 10 positions agree with TRBD2. Germline CDR1 LNHNV, CDR2 YYDKDF (reference sequence). The V segment lost 3 bases and the J segment 4 bases; nucleotides outside the gene matches: 7. The CDR3 is made up of 16 amino acids. The CDR3 sequence: CATSSLVGLAADTQYF. The CDR3 region has the DNA TGTGCCACCAGCAGCCTAGTTGGACTAGCGGCAGATACGCAGTATTTT.

This chain uses TRBV5-1 with TRBJ2-3; TRBD1 agrees at 9 bases. The V segment lost 6 bases and the J segment 1 base; nucleotides outside the gene matches: 3. Germline CDR1 and CDR2: SGHRS and YFSETQ. The CDR3 has 14 residues. The CDR3 reads CASTRDRGTDTQYF. CDR3 coding DNA: TGCGCCAGCACCCGGGACAGGGGCACAGATACGCAGTATTTT.

This clone was seen only a few times. The gene calls are TRBV2 and TRBJ2-1; TRBD2 agrees at 7 bases. Germline V gene data show CDR1 as SNHLY and CDR2 as FYNNEI. The CDR3 is made up of 11 amino acids. J was trimmed by 10 bases and V by 4 bases; bases with no gene match: 1. CDR3 sequence (DNA): TGTGCCAGCAGTGGGGAGGGAGAGCAGTTCTTC. Translation: CASSGEGEQFF.

This chain uses TRBV27 with TRBJ2-5; TRBD2 agrees at 8 bases. The CDR3 is 14 residues long. The ends lost 5 bases at V and 5 bases at J; junction bases unmatched: 7. Per germline, CDR1 MNHEY and CDR2 SMNVEV (reference sequence). CDR3 in DNA: TGTGCCAGCAGTCCCGGGGGGGAGGGTGAGACCCAGTACTTC. Protein sequence: CASSPGGEGETQYF.

The CDR3 DNA reads as TGTGCCAGCTCACCACAGGGAAGCGTGAACACTGAAGCTTTCTTT. It codes for CASSPQGSVNTEAFF. The chain carries TRBV18 and TRBJ1-1; D is undetermined. V lost 1 base to trimming and J lost 0 bases, with 9 bases between them. In germline, CDR1 is KGHSH, CDR2 LQKENI. This CDR3 has 15 amino acids.

The rearrangement joins TRBV14 to TRBJ1-5, with D unclear. This CDR3 region has 13 residues. CDR1 is SGHDN, CDR2 FVKESK, per germline. Trimming took 1 base from V and 7 from J, leaving 8 bases between them. CDR3 in amino acids: CASSQALHQPQHF. The CDR3 DNA sequence: TGTGCCAGCAGCCAAGCCCTACACCAGCCCCAGCATTTT.

This chain joins TRBV5-1 and TRBJ2-3, with TRBD1 matching 10 bases. The germline CDR1 and CDR2 sequences are SGHRS and YFSETQ. V was pared by 0 bases and J by 5 bases, with 3 bases of the junction left unmatched. The length of the CDR3 is 15 residues. The CDR3 region has the DNA TGCGCCAGCAGCTTGGGTGGACAGGGGGTAGATACGCAGTATTTT. It is translated as CASSLGGQGVDTQYF.

The rearrangement uses TRBV30 and TRBJ1-1; D call uncertain. The germline gives CDR1 GTSNPN, CDR2 SVGIG (reference sequence). The CDR3 is 13 amino acids. Trimming removed 0 bases from V and 6 bases from J, with 11 bases in between. Written as DNA, the CDR3 is TGTGCCTGGAGTGTCTTTGGTCTGGCTGAAGCTTTCTTT. Protein product: CAWSVFGLAEAFF. The variable domain in full, with the rest retrieved from reference TRBV30 and TRBJ1-1, is SQTIHQWPATLVQPVGSPLSLECTVEGTSNPNLYWYRQAAGRGLQLLFYSVGIGQISSEVPQNLSASRPQDRQFILSSKKLLLSDSGFYLCAWSVFGLAEAFFGQGTRLTVV.

The gene calls are TRBV5-4 and TRBJ1-4; 7 positions agree with TRBD1. The CDR3 loop spans 13 amino acids. CDR1 SGHNT and CDR2 YYREEE come from the germline V gene (reference sequence). The ends lost 0 bases at V and 11 bases at J; junction bases unmatched: 4. The DNA of the CDR3 is TGTGCCAGCAGCTTGGTAGGGGGCGGGAAACTGTTTTTT. Its translation: CASSLVGGGKLFF.

V and J are TRBV7-2 and TRBJ2-2; D is perhaps TRBD1 (5 bases). CDR3 length: 15 residues. V shed 3 bases and J shed 3 bases, with 11 bases lying between them. CDR1 is SGHTA, CDR2 FQGNSA, per germline. The CDR3 DNA is TGTGCCAGCAGCTTCCCCACAGGATACACCGGGGAGCTGTTTTTT. Protein sequence: CASSFPTGYTGELFF.

The chain carries TRBV18 and TRBJ1-6; weak D call: TRBD1 (6 bases). Germline V gene sequence: CDR1 KGHSH, CDR2 LQKENI. V lost 4 bases and J lost 6, with 13 bases in between. The CDR3 covers 15 residues. In nucleotides, the CDR3 is TGTGCCAGCTCACTAGGGAGGGGGTCTAATTCACCCCTCCACTTT. Protein sequence: CASSLGRGSNSPLHF. The variable domain in full, with the rest retrieved from reference TRBV18 and TRBJ1-6, is NAGVMQNPRHLVRRRGQEARLRCSPMKGHSHVYWYRQLPEEGLKFMVYLQKENIIDESGMPKERFSAEFPKEGPSILRIQQVVRGDSAAYFCASSLGRGSNSPLHFGNGTRLTVT.

The gene calls are TRBV6-1 and TRBJ2-7; a possible D gene is TRBD2 (6 bases). The V end lost 5 bases, the J end lost 1 base, and 15 bases lay between the germline ends. Germline V lookup: CDR1 MNHNS, CDR2 SASEGT. The CDR3 contains 15 residues. CDR3 amino acids: CASSRRDLPSYEQYF. In DNA, the CDR3 is TGTGCCAGCAGTCGCCGGGACTTACCATCCTACGAGCAGTACTTC.